Shown below are 15 T cell receptor beta chains from a single sample sequenced in a study of shared T cell receptors in the human thymus. Generated by immunoSEQ multiplex PCR, the TCRdb table keeps only in-frame clones and is missing some. The sample includes some 640,000 clones, approximately 89% seen only once; the top ten take 0.0094%. The sample was also linked to a second study, of human thymus T cells.

What was sequenced was thymocytes. The receptors shown here come from a boy under two years old with a congenital heart defect.

This chain joins TRBV5-4 and TRBJ2-1; TRBD2 agrees at 12 bases. In germline, CDR1 is SGHNT, CDR2 YYREEE (reference sequence). CDR3 length equals 18 residues. With V trimmed by 0 bases and J by 8 bases, 12 bases remained unmatched. For the CDR3, the DNA is TGTGCCAGCAGCTTGGATGGCCCTAGCGGGGGGGCCGTCCATGAGCAGTTCTTC. This translates into CASSLDGPSGGAVHEQFF.

The chain employs TRBV28 and TRBJ2-7; 7 bases map to TRBD2. The CDR3 covers 15 residues. CDR1 and CDR2 (germline): MDHEN, SYDVKM. With V trimmed by 5 bases and J by 3 bases, 10 bases remained unmatched. CDR3: CASSHTSECFYEQYF. The CDR3 bases are TGTGCCAGCAGTCACACTAGCGAGTGCTTCTACGAGCAGTACTTC.

The V and J genes are TRBV4-1 and TRBJ2-2; TRBD2 matches at 15 bases. Germline V gene sequence: CDR1 MGHRA, CDR2 YSYEKL. The CDR3 sequence is 18 residues long. V shed 4 bases, J shed 4 bases, and the junction held 7 bases outside the gene matches. CDR3 sequence reads: CASSRGLAGGPSTGELFF. The CDR3, as DNA: TGCGCCAGCAGCCGAGGACTAGCGGGAGGGCCGAGCACCGGGGAGCTGTTTTTT.

V is TRBV5-1 and J is TRBJ2-2; TRBD2 agrees at 13 bases. CDR3 length: 19 residues. Germline V gene lookup returns CDR1 SGHRS and CDR2 YFSETQ. Germline trimming cut 2 bases from V and 2 bases from J; bases unmatched to any gene: 9. CDR3 nucleotide sequence: TGCGCCAGCAGCTTACGGACTAGCGGGGGCACGATAAACACCGGGGAGCTGTTTTTT. It yields the protein CASSLRTSGGTINTGELFF. The whole variable domain, remainder taken from reference TRBV5-1 and TRBJ2-2, is KAGVTQTPRYLIKTRGQQVTLSCSPISGHRSVSWYQQTPGQGLQFLFEYFSETQRNKGNFPGRFSGRQFSNSRSEMNVSTLELGDSALYLCASSLRTSGGTINTGELFFGEGSRLTVL.

CDR3 in DNA: TGTGCCAGCAGAGGACAGCTAAACACTGAAGCTTTCTTT. Translation gives CASRGQLNTEAFF. The V call is TRBV28, the J call TRBJ1-1, with a tentative D call TRBD1 (6 bases). Trimming stripped 6 bases from V and 2 bases from J, with 10 bases between. CDR3 size: 13 residues. CDR1 MDHEN and CDR2 SYDVKM come from the germline V gene.

This chain uses TRBV9 with TRBJ2-1; 8 bases line up with TRBD1. The length of the CDR3 is 15 residues. CDR1 is SGDLS and CDR2 is YYNGEE in the germline V gene. The V segment lost 2 bases and the J segment 5 bases; nucleotides outside the gene matches: 6. The CDR3 region has the DNA TGTGCCAGCAGCGTCGGGACAGGAAAAGACAATGAGCAGTTCTTC. Encoded protein: CASSVGTGKDNEQFF.

V and J are TRBV5-1 and TRBJ1-1, with D perhaps TRBD1 (5 bases). Germline CDR1 reads SGHRS; CDR2 reads YFSETQ. Between the trimmed V and J ends, which lost 4 bases and 11 bases, there was a span of 15 bases. The CDR3 has 12 residues. This CDR3 is CASSPPGLLAFF. For the CDR3, the DNA is TGCGCCAGCAGCCCCCCGGGACTCCTCGCTTTCTTT.

This clone has more than one count but fewer than ten. The same CDR3 also results from other DNA sequences found in this sample. The chain carries TRBV5-6 and TRBJ2-7; D not certain. The germline V gene has CDR1 SGHDT and CDR2 YYEEEE. The CDR3 is made up of 12 amino acids. V was shortened by 3 bases and J by 0 bases, with 4 bases between the two germline ends. CDR3 nucleotides: TGTGCCAGCAGCTCCAGCTCCTACGAGCAGTACTTC. Protein: CASSSSSYEQYF. Drawing the rest from reference TRBV5-6 and TRBJ2-7, the complete variable domain is DAGVTQSPTHLIKTRGQQVTLRCSPKSGHDTVSWYQQALGQGPQFIFQYYEEEERQRGNFPDRFSGHQFPNYSSELNVNALLLGDSALYLCASSSSSYEQYFGPGTRLTVT.

This clone was found a few times. The chain joins TRBV6-4 to TRBJ1-2; no definite D call. V lost 2 bases and J 8 bases, leaving 12 bases between the germline ends. This CDR3 has 13 residues. Germline V lookup: CDR1 MRHNA, CDR2 SNTAGT. The CDR3: CASSDNTFGGYTF. DNA for the CDR3: TGTGCCAGCAGTGACAACACCTTCGGGGGCTACACCTTC.

The rearrangement joins TRBV29-1 to TRBJ2-1, with D unclear. CDR3 length equals 12 residues. The V gene lost 3 bases and the J gene lost 4 bases, with 7 bases spanning the gap. Germline-derived CDR1 and CDR2 are SQVTM and ANQGSEA. CDR3: CSVDGAYNEQFF. Written as DNA, the CDR3 is TGCAGCGTTGACGGAGCTTACAATGAGCAGTTCTTC.

The sample holds one count of this clone. This chain connects TRBV5-1 to TRBJ2-2, with D possibly TRBD1 on 6 matching bases. This CDR3 has 15 residues. CDR1 is SGHRS and CDR2 is YFSETQ in the germline V gene. Trimming stripped 2 bases from V and 3 bases from J, with 11 bases between. CDR3 in amino acids: CASSLTGLYTGELFF. DNA of the CDR3: TGCGCCAGCAGCTTAACAGGGTTGTACACCGGGGAGCTGTTTTTT. The whole variable domain, filled in from reference TRBV5-1 and TRBJ2-2, reads KAGVTQTPRYLIKTRGQQVTLSCSPISGHRSVSWYQQTPGQGLQFLFEYFSETQRNKGNFPGRFSGRQFSNSRSEMNVSTLELGDSALYLCASSLTGLYTGELFFGEGSRLTVL.

This clone has just one count. J is TRBJ2-3 and V is TRBV25-1; tentatively, D is TRBD1 (6 bases). Germline CDR1 and CDR2: MGHDK and SYGVNS. Trimming took off 5 bases at V and 2 bases at J, with 17 bases between the two ends. This CDR3 has 16 residues. The CDR3 region is CASSYEGQLHTDTQYF. The CDR3 coding sequence is TGTGCCAGCAGTTATGAGGGACAACTCCACACAGATACGCAGTATTTT.

The rearrangement joins TRBV2 to TRBJ2-1, with TRBD2 matching over 9 bases. CDR3 length equals 18 residues. Germline-derived CDR1 and CDR2 are SNHLY and FYNNEI. Losses at the gene ends were 3 bases for V and 8 bases for J; bases not matched to a gene: 17. CDR3 sequence reads: CASSDRSLAGLHDDEQFF. CDR3 bases: TGTGCCAGCAGTGACCGTTCCCTAGCGGGGCTACACGACGATGAGCAGTTCTTC.

V usage is TRBV5-7 and J usage is TRBJ1-2; D gene uncertain. TRBV5-7 is recorded as an ORF, its role being uncertain. The CDR3 runs 15 residues. Trimming pared 0 bases from V and 4 bases from J, leaving 13 bases between. The CDR3 loop reads CASSLGRRGTYGYTF. DNA for the CDR3: TGTGCCAGCAGCTTGGGGCGGCGGGGAACCTATGGCTACACCTTC.

In the case of this clone: Other DNA sequences from this sample encode an identical CDR3 as well. The V call is TRBV25-1, the J call TRBJ2-7; D perhaps matches TRBD2 (5 bases). The germline V and J ends were trimmed by 4 bases and 2 bases, with 9 bases remaining between them. CDR1 is MGHDK and CDR2 is SYGVNS in the germline V gene. This CDR3 region has 13 residues. This CDR3 reads CASSGGNTYEQYF. The CDR3, as DNA: TGTGCCAGCAGTGGAGGGAACACCTACGAGCAGTACTTC.